Listed below are T cell receptor beta chains from one sample, sequenced in a study of shared clonotypes between healthy human individuals. The table came from immunoSEQ multiplex PCR; TCRdb's copy has only in-frame clones and leaves some out. The sample lists millions of clones; around nine tenths were seen once. The sample consisted of naive CD4+ T cells sorted from blood. The receptors here all came from a man younger than 35 in good health. CDR3s include the opening cysteine and the closing phenylalanine or tryptophan. The order of the fields is V gene, clone size, D gene, J gene, CDR3 DNA, CDR3 protein. The D gene is left open where the match is weak. Size is omitted from some rows. Given values are once, few, many or a class for expanded clones.

TRBV6-6	-	TRBD2	TRBJ2-1	TGTGCCAGCAGTTACCGACTAGCGGGAGGCGACAATGAGCAGTTCTTC	CASSYRLAGGDNEQFF
TRBV6-6	-	-	TRBJ1-1	TGTGCCAGCAGCCGATCGGACGGGAACACTGAAGCTTTCTTT	CASSRSDGNTEAFF
TRBV14	once	-	TRBJ2-7	TGTGCCAGCAGCCAATACCTCGCCTCGTTCTACGAGCAGTACTTC	CASSQYLASFYEQYF
TRBV2	-	TRBD2	TRBJ2-2	TGTGCCAGCAGCCTCGGGAGGGAGGCCGGGGAGCTGTTTTTT	CASSLGREAGELFF
TRBV5-1	-	TRBD2	TRBJ2-7	TGCGCCAGCAGCTTGGTGGGGGGGTACGAGCAGTACTTC	CASSLVGGYEQYF
TRBV30	few	TRBD1	TRBJ1-4	TGTGCCTGGAATCGACAGGGTTCAGTAGGAAAACTGTTTTTT	CAWNRQGSVGKLFF
TRBV5-1	-	-	TRBJ2-3	TGCGCCAGCGAAATCGGCGATACGCAGTATTTT	CASEIGDTQYF
TRBV2	-	TRBD1	TRBJ1-3	TGTGCCAGCATTGGGGACAGGGGAAACACCATATATTTT	CASIGDRGNTIYF
TRBV4-2	-	TRBD2	TRBJ2-7	TGTGCCAGCAGCCACGGACTAGGTCTTTACGAGCAGTACTTC	CASSHGLGLYEQYF
TRBV30	-	TRBD1	TRBJ1-4	TGTGCCTGGGGAGGGGGACAGGAAAAACTGTTTTTT	CAWGGGQEKLFF
TRBV18	few	TRBD1	TRBJ1-4	TGTGCCAGCTCATCGGACAGGGCGAGTGAAAAACTGTTTTTT	CASSSDRASEKLFF
TRBV6-6	-	TRBD1	TRBJ1-2	TGTGCCAGCACCAGGGGGAAGTATGGCTACACCTTC	CASTRGKYGYTF
TRBV7-2	-	TRBD2	TRBJ2-2	TGTGCCAGCAGCCCGGGACTAGCGGGAGTCAGGGAGCTGTTTTTT	CASSPGLAGVRELFF
TRBV7-2	-	-	TRBJ1-4	TGTGCCAGCAGCTTAAGGGGACCAACTAATGAAAAACTGTTTTTT	CASSLRGPTNEKLFF
TRBV6-5	-	-	TRBJ1-4	TGTGCCAGCAGTTACGACCCATTTAATGAAAAACTGTTTTTT	CASSYDPFNEKLFF
TRBV19	-	-	TRBJ1-1	TGTGCCAGTAGTACGGACAGATTGAACACTGAAGCTTTCTTT	CASSTDRLNTEAFF
TRBV30	-	TRBD2	TRBJ2-7	TGTGCTTATAGCGGGAACCCCTACGAGCAGTACTTC	CAYSGNPYEQYF
TRBV11-2	-	-	TRBJ1-5	TGTGCCAGCAGCCAGCTAGCAGGTGACAATCAGCCCCAGCATTTT	CASSQLAGDNQPQHF
TRBV7-9	-	-	TRBJ1-2	TGTGCCAGCAGCTTAGAGGCACGGGGCTACACCTTC	CASSLEARGYTF
TRBV18	-	-	TRBJ1-5	TGTGCCAGCTCACCTACAGGGAACAATCAGCCCCAGCATTTT	CASSPTGNNQPQHF
TRBV25-1	-	-	TRBJ2-7	TGTGCCAGCAGCGAAGGGTGGCAGGGTCACCTCTTC	CASSEGWQGHLF
TRBV28	-	TRBD1	TRBJ1-1	TGTGCCAGCAGTTTATCGTACAGGGGGCCCCCGAACACTGAAGCTTTCTTT	CASSLSYRGPPNTEAFF
TRBV19	-	TRBD2	TRBJ2-7	TGTGCCAGTAGTATCCTAGCGGGAGGTTACTACGAGCAGTACTTC	CASSILAGGYYEQYF
TRBV7-9	-	-	TRBJ1-1	TGTGCCAGCAGCTTAGCGGGGGGGATGGAAGCTTTCTTT	CASSLAGGMEAFF
TRBV18	-	-	TRBJ2-3	TGTGCCAGCTCACCACCGGGCAGTCCAAAGGATACGCAGTATTTT	CASSPPGSPKDTQYF
TRBV2	few	TRBD1	TRBJ1-3	TGTGCCAGCAGTGCGCCGGGACAGAGCTCTGGAAACACCATATATTTT	CASSAPGQSSGNTIYF
TRBV10-3	-	-	TRBJ2-3	TGTGCCACCGAGGTGGGTAGCGGAAACACAGATACGCAGTATTTT	CATEVGSGNTDTQYF
TRBV10-2	-	-	TRBJ1-2	TGCGCCAGCAGTGAGCTAGCTAACTATGGCTACACCTTC	CASSELANYGYTF
TRBV21-1	-	-	TRBJ2-3	TGTGCCAGCAGCCCCCCCGGTGTTAGCGGGAGGGCGGGGAGCACAGATACGCAGTATTTT	CASSPPGVSGRAGSTDTQYF
TRBV6-5	-	-	TRBJ2-3	TGTGCCAGCAGTTTGGACCGGGTAACAGATACGCAGTATTTT	CASSLDRVTDTQYF
TRBV9	-	-	TRBJ2-5	TGTGCCAGCAGCTTAGGTCCTCTTGGGGACCGACAAGAGACCCAGTACTTC	CASSLGPLGDRQETQYF
TRBV19	few	-	TRBJ1-5	TGTGCCAGTAGTATGTTGGGGGGGAATCAGCCCCAGCATTTT	CASSMLGGNQPQHF
TRBV4-1	-	-	TRBJ2-5	TGCGCCAGCAGCCAAGATGGCAGGCAGTCCGAGACCCAGTACTTC	CASSQDGRQSETQYF
TRBV5-1	-	TRBD1	TRBJ1-6	TGCGCCAGCACCCGACAGGGAGCTCCCCTCCACTTT	CASTRQGAPLHF
TRBV5-1	once	-	TRBJ1-4	TGCGCCAGCAGCTTGGCCGCAGTGGAGGGAGAAAAACTGTTTTTT	CASSLAAVEGEKLFF
TRBV28	-	-	TRBJ1-5	TGTGCCAGCAGTTTCTCCCGTGGGCAGGGTAATCAGCCCCAGCATTTT	CASSFSRGQGNQPQHF
TRBV28	-	TRBD2	TRBJ2-7	TGTGCCAGCTGGGCCCTAGCGGGAGGCCCTAGCGAGCAGTACTTC	CASWALAGGPSEQYF
TRBV4-3	-	TRBD1	TRBJ2-7	TGCGCCAGCAGCCAAGGTTATTCGGGACAGGGGGCAGTCGGCTCCTACGAGCAGTACTTC	CASSQGYSGQGAVGSYEQYF
TRBV27	few	-	TRBJ1-1	TGTGCCAGCAGTTATTTGGCACAAGGTCCCGAAGCTTTCTTT	CASSYLAQGPEAFF
TRBV18	-	-	TRBJ2-1	TGTGCCAGCTCACCAGCGGTAGTCAATGAGCAGTTCTTC	CASSPAVVNEQFF
TRBV5-1	few	TRBD2	TRBJ2-3	TGCGCCAGCAGCTTTATAGCGGGAGGGCTCACAGATACGCAGTATTTT	CASSFIAGGLTDTQYF
TRBV19	-	TRBD2	TRBJ2-3	TGTGCCAGTACCAAAAGATGGAGCGGGGGGGATACGCAGTATTTT	CASTKRWSGGDTQYF
TRBV5-1	-	-	TRBJ1-4	TGCGCCAGCAGCAGAACAGGCGCAACTAATGAAAAACTGTTTTTT	CASSRTGATNEKLFF
TRBV2	once	-	TRBJ2-2	TGTGCCAGTACCGTGATGGGTAACACCGGGGAGCTGTTTTTT	CASTVMGNTGELFF
TRBV30	-	-	TRBJ2-4	TGTGCCTGGAGCCGACAGGTGGACTCCAAAAACATTCAGTACTTC	CAWSRQVDSKNIQYF
TRBV19	-	-	TRBJ1-1	TGTGCCAGTATTAGACAGGAGATGAACACTGAAGCTTTCTTT	CASIRQEMNTEAFF
TRBV19	-	-	TRBJ1-5	TGTGCCGCTCGGAGGGCCAATCAGCCCCAGCATTTT	CAARRANQPQHF
TRBV5-1	few	-	TRBJ2-2	TGCGCCAGCAGCTTGGACGGGAACACCGGGGAGCTGTTTTTT	CASSLDGNTGELFF
TRBV19	-	TRBD1	TRBJ1-5	TGTGCCAGTAGTATTCTTGGACAGGGGAATCAGCCCCAGCATTTT	CASSILGQGNQPQHF